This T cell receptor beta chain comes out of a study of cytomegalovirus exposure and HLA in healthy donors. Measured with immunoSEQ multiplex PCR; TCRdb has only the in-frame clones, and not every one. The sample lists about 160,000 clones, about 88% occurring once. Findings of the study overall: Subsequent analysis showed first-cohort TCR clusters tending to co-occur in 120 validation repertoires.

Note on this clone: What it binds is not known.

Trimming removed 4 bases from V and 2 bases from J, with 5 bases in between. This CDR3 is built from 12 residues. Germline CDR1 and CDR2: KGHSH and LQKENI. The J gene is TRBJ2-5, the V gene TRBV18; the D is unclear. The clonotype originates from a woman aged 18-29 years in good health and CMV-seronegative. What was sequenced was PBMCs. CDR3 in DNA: TGTGCCAGCTCACTCCGTCAAGAGACCCAGTACTTC. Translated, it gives CASSLRQETQYF.